A selection of T cell receptor beta chains follows, all from one sample in a study of blood T cell repertoires in COVID-19. TCRdb keeps only in-frame clones here, not all; method: immunoSEQ multiplex PCR. The sample yields 250,000 or so clones, approximately 92% seen once. Sample: peripheral blood. Receptors were obtained from a woman aged 40-49 years who had recovered from COVID-19. Each CDR3 is given without its conserved first and last residue.

TRBJ2-3,TRBV6-5,ASSYGTGGTDTQY
TRBJ1-1,TRBV10-3,AIRGQGNTEAF
TRBJ1-1,TRBV7-9,ATGPEGTEAF
TRBJ1-2,TRBV28,ASRDRGDGYT
TRBJ2-2,TRBV7-2,ASTAGTSYEELF
TRBJ1-4,TRBV2,ASSEDRVGEKLF
TRBJ1-2,TRBV2,ASSVGPDYGYT
TRBJ2-2,TRBV24-1,ATSDLGGGFAGELF
TRBJ2-5,TRBV28,ASSSPGSEETQY
TRBJ2-5,TRBV2,AIRDTGTLGLQETQY
TRBJ1-3,TRBV6-6,ASRRSTGGSGNTIY
TRBJ2-7,TRBV12-3/TRBV12-4,ASSPGQGYEQY
TRBJ2-5,TRBV4-1,ASSQEGTGVSGQY
TRBJ2-3,TRBV7-3,ASSSGQGRYGAGTDTQY
TRBJ1-1,TRBV6-5,ASRLPRSAEAF
TRBJ2-1,TRBV30,AFGAGFVDNEQF
TRBJ1-3,TRBV11-2,ASSSPTGKGNTIY
TRBJ1-2,TRBV6-5,ASQQQAGYYGYT
TRBJ2-5,TRBV7-6,ASSPRRGSETQY
TRBJ1-1,TRBV5-1,ASSLFQGGYGTEAF
TRBJ2-3,TRBV9,ASSVRDSHTDTQY
TRBJ2-1,TRBV5-4,ASSLLADYNEQF
TRBJ2-2,TRBV2,ASRLLDTGELF
TRBJ1-4,TRBV25-1,ASSEFGGANEKLF
TRBJ1-1,TRBV28,ASSEDRRVAF
TRBJ2-5,TRBV28,ASSTPGQLTQY
TRBJ2-5,TRBV7-9,ASSLGDRGRETQY
TRBJ2-5,TRBV10-2,ASYRTPQETQY
TRBJ2-3,TRBV5-4,ASSLRAGAGDTQY
TRBJ1-5,TRBV28,ASSKTGVPSQPQH
TRBJ2-6,TRBV11-1,ASSAGGANVLT
TRBJ1-2,TRBV19,ASSIGQGARSYT
TRBJ1-1,TRBV28,ASSAITGVKNTEAF
TRBJ2-2,TRBV6-5,ASRHHRGTGELF
TRBJ1-6,TRBV7-9,ASSLARQALGGDSPLH
TRBJ1-6,TRBV5-6,ASSLAQLFNSPLH
TRBJ2-1,TRBV2,ASSVGQGHNEQF
TRBJ2-1,TRBV6-5,ASTSTGVHEQF
TRBJ1-6,TRBV3-1/TRBV3-2,ASGGQNNSPLH
TRBJ2-3,TRBV7-9,ASSSRGTSSLTDTQY
TRBJ2-4,TRBV13,ASSPLGQGINIQY
TRBJ1-2,TRBV18,ASSAYDSSNYGYT
TRBJ1-4,TRBV5-1,ASRAGQGASTNEKLF
TRBJ1-6,TRBV6-1,ASSEVPGRGSPLH
TRBJ2-5,TRBV18,ASAQGIQETQY
TRBJ1-2,TRBV5-7,ASSLVRTGRLGGYT
TRBJ1-3,TRBV3-1/TRBV3-2,ASSQDFGQGAEGNTIY
TRBJ2-4,TRBV12-3/TRBV12-4,ASSLTAENIQY
TRBJ2-7,TRBV28,ASSLRRVLSYEQY
TRBJ2-7,TRBV28,ASSSGFEQY
TRBJ2-2,TRBV18,ASSPDARTSLNTGELF
TRBJ1-2,TRBV2,ASSVEPNYGYT
TRBJ2-1,TRBV25-1,ASSGGLAGSNEQF
TRBJ1-1,TRBV29-1,SVDRDTEAF